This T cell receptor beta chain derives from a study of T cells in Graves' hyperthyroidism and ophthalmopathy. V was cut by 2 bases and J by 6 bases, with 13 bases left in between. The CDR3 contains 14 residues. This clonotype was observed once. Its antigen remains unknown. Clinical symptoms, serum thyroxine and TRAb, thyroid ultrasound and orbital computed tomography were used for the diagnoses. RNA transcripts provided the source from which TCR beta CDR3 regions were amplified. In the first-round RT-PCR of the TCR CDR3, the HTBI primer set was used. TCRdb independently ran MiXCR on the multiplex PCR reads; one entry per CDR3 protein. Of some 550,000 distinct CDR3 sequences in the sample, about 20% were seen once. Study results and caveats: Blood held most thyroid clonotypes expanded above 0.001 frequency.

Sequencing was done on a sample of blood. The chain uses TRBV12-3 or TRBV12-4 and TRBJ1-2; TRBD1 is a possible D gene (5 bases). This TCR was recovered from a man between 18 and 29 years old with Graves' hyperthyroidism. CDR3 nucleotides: TGTGCCAGCAGTTTAAACGACGGAGGGGATGGCTACACCTTC. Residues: CASSLNDGGDGYTF.